The clone carrying this T cell receptor beta chain has ten or more counts. Its target is not known. The sample belongs to a study of T-cell reconstitution after alpha-beta-depleted transplantation in children. Study-level points and caveats: Several hundred rapidly expanded clones from non-depleted graft cells reportedly supplied alpha-beta T cells about two months post-transplant.

It was with unique molecular identifiers that the TCRbeta library was prepared. TCRdb ran MiXCR on the PCR reads and lists one entry per CDR3 protein. The data show approximately 8,000 distinct CDR3 sequences, with about 13% seen just once and roughly 50% held by the top ten. The sequence was collected from a patient aged 2 to 10 who had a stem cell transplant for inherited bone marrow failure, so the T cells may come from the graft donor. The material was PBMCs, mostly from graft donor cells, obtained 60 days after TCRalphabeta/CD19-depleted stem cell transplant.

The CDR3: CSARDRAGLPNSPLHF. CDR3 in DNA: TGCAGTGCTAGAGATAGGGCAGGACTACCGAATTCACCCCTCCACTTT. V is TRBV20-1 and J is TRBJ1-6; the D is unclear. Germline lookup yields CDR1 DFQATT and CDR2 SNEGSKA (reference sequence). The CDR3 consists of 16 residues. V gave up 0 bases and J gave up 7 bases, with 16 bases separating them.